The 27 T cell receptor beta chains listed next were all sequenced from one sample in a study of cytomegalovirus exposure and HLA in healthy donors (dated by TCRdb to 2015 to 2018). The protocol used for the library was the immunoSEQ multiplex PCR assay. What TCRdb holds here is the immuneACCESS table cut down to in-frame rearrangements. Part of the clones is not present; checked against another copy, under half of the missing clones reflect an unresolved V gene, and the others are unexplained. The sample includes 150,000 to 200,000 clones, with 96% observed a single time. The ten largest make up roughly 1% of the sample. Sequenced sample: PBMCs. These receptor sequences come from a woman aged 18-29 years in good health and CMV-seronegative.

The V and J genes are TRBV5-1 and TRBJ2-7; 7 bases agree with TRBD1. Trimming removed 3 bases from V and 5 bases from J; junction bases left unmatched: 5. Germline loops: CDR1 SGHRS, CDR2 YFSETQ. The CDR3 loop spans 13 amino acids. CDR3: CASSSNTGDEQYF. The CDR3 nucleotides read TGCGCCAGCAGCTCGAATACAGGGGACGAGCAGTACTTC.

The V and J genes are TRBV5-1 and TRBJ2-2; 14 nucleotides agree with TRBD2. The CDR3 contains 16 residues. The J segment lost 9 bases and the V segment lost 4 bases, leaving 8 bases of the junction unmatched. Germline V lookup: CDR1 SGHRS, CDR2 YFSETQ. The CDR3 sequence: CASSATSGGAIRELFF. CDR3 sequence (DNA): TGCGCCAGCAGCGCGACTAGCGGGGGGGCGATCAGGGAGCTGTTTTTT. The variable domain in full, completed from reference TRBV5-1 and TRBJ2-2, reads KAGVTQTPRYLIKTRGQQVTLSCSPISGHRSVSWYQQTPGQGLQFLFEYFSETQRNKGNFPGRFSGRQFSNSRSEMNVSTLELGDSALYLCASSATSGGAIRELFFGEGSRLTVL.

The chain employs TRBV7-2 and TRBJ2-7; D unresolved. Germline V gene lookup returns CDR1 SGHTA and CDR2 FQGNSA. This CDR3 has 14 amino acids. The V and J ends lost 1 base and 0 bases respectively, with 7 bases between them. The CDR3 spells CASSLGLSSYEQYF. CDR3 DNA sequence: TGTGCCAGCAGCTTAGGCCTTAGCTCCTACGAGCAGTACTTC. Supplemented by reference TRBV7-2 and TRBJ2-7, the full variable domain reads GAGVSQSPSNKVTEKGKDVELRCDPISGHTALYWYRQSLGQGLEFLIYFQGNSAPDKSGLPSDRFSAERTGGSVSTLTIQRTQQEDSAVYLCASSLGLSSYEQYFGPGTRLTVT.

The rearrangement joins TRBV6-5 to TRBJ1-2; TRBD1 is a possible D gene (5 bases). The CDR3 has 13 residues. Trimming pared 11 bases from V and 5 bases from J, leaving 18 bases between. Germline assignment: CDR1 MNHEY and CDR2 SVGAGI. The CDR3 nucleotides read TGTGCCGCGGGACTGCGGGCAGAATATGGCTACACCTTC. This codes for CAAGLRAEYGYTF.

The V call is TRBV2, the J call TRBJ2-7; TRBD1 agrees at 9 bases. The CDR3 has 14 amino acids. Germline CDR1 and CDR2: SNHLY and FYNNEI. Trimming at V came to 11 bases and at J to 3 bases, leaving 11 bases not matched to a gene. CDR3 DNA: TGTGCCGGGTTGGAACAGGGGGCGGGCTACGAGCAGTACTTC. Its protein is CAGLEQGAGYEQYF. Full variable domain (rest looked up from reference TRBV2 and TRBJ2-7): EPEVTQTPSHQVTQMGQEVILRCVPISNHLYFYWYRQILGQKVEFLVSFYNNEISEKSEIFDDQFSVERPDGSNFTLKIRSTKLEDSAMYFCAGLEQGAGYEQYFGPGTRLTVT.

The chain joins TRBV27 to TRBJ2-1; 11 bases are a match to TRBD2. The CDR3 is made up of 15 amino acids. Germline CDR1 and CDR2: MNHEY and SMNVEV (reference sequence). With V trimmed by 7 bases and J by 6 bases, 8 bases remained unmatched. Written as DNA, the CDR3 is TGTGCCAGCACCCCTCTAGCGGGGGGTTTCAATGAGCAGTTCTTC. This gives the protein CASTPLAGGFNEQFF.

This rearrangement joins TRBV11-2 to TRBJ2-1; 7 nucleotides agree with TRBD1. V was pared by 3 bases and J by 9 bases, with 8 bases of the junction left unmatched. From germline, CDR1 is SGHAT and CDR2 FQNNGV. The CDR3 length is 14 residues. DNA of the CDR3: TGTGCCAGCAGCTTTGACAGGGCGGCAGGTGAGCAGTTCTTC. Its translation is CASSFDRAAGEQFF.

V usage is TRBV7-9 and J usage is TRBJ2-5, with 8 bases that match TRBD2. The germline CDR1 and CDR2 sequences are SEHNR and FQNEAQ (reference sequence). Germline trimming cut 4 bases from V and 2 bases from J; bases unmatched to any gene: 12. The CDR3 has 17 residues. The CDR3 coding sequence is TGTGCCAGCAGCTCCAGTTCCGGACTAGCCCTGCAAGAGACCCAGTACTTC. It yields the protein CASSSSSGLALQETQYF.

Concerning this clone itself: The junction departs from the called germline gene at one end, perhaps through a read error. This chain joins TRBV20-1 and TRBJ1-2, with D tentatively TRBD1 (6 bases). The CDR3 sequence is 11 residues long. Germline values: CDR1 DFQATT, CDR2 SNEGSKA (reference sequence). The CDR3 nucleotides read TGCAGTGCTAGAGATCGGGACACCTTCTTCTTC. Its translation is CSARDRDTFFF.

This chain connects TRBV7-3 to TRBJ1-2; weak D call: TRBD1 (5 bases). The germline CDR1 and CDR2 sequences are SGHTA and FQGTGA. Trimming left V 4 bases short and J 9 bases short, with 12 bases between. The CDR3 runs to 12 residues. The CDR3 is CASSSDRRSYTF. CDR3 DNA: TGTGCCAGCAGCTCCGACAGAAGGAGCTACACCTTC. Full variable domain (outside the CDR3, taken from reference TRBV7-3 and TRBJ1-2): GAGVSQTPSNKVTEKGKYVELRCDPISGHTALYWYRQSLGQGPEFLIYFQGTGAADDSGLPNDRFFAVRPEGSVSTLKIQRTERGDSAVYLCASSSDRRSYTFGSGTRLTVV.

This clone was counted a single time. The genes are TRBV19 and TRBJ1-2; a possible D gene is TRBD1 (5 bases). V was cut by 4 bases and J by 4 bases, with 13 bases left in between. Germline CDR1 LNHDA, CDR2 SQIVND (reference sequence). The CDR3 covers 14 residues. For the CDR3, the DNA is TGTGCCAGTAGTACAGGGACTGGAAGCTATGGCTACACCTTC. This sequence encodes CASSTGTGSYGYTF.

The chain combines TRBV2 with TRBJ2-2, with D possibly matching TRBD1 (6 bases). The CDR3 extends over 16 amino acids. With 2 bases removed from V and 4 bases from J, the gap between germline ends came to 14 bases. Germline V gene lookup returns CDR1 SNHLY and CDR2 FYNNEI. The CDR3 protein is CASSETGLVRTGELFF. The CDR3 DNA reads as TGTGCCAGCAGTGAAACAGGGTTGGTACGCACCGGGGAGCTGTTTTTT.

The chain uses TRBV7-9 and TRBJ2-2; 7 bases line up with TRBD1. V lost 2 bases to trimming and J lost 1 base; unmatched junction nucleotides: 1. The CDR3 is 15 amino acids. Germline-derived CDR1 and CDR2 are SEHNR and FQNEAQ (reference sequence). The CDR3 sequence is CASSLRTGNTGELFF. The DNA for the CDR3 is TGTGCCAGCAGCTTACGGACAGGGAACACCGGGGAGCTGTTTTTT.

This clone came up once. This rearrangement joins TRBV9 to TRBJ2-5; 10 bases fit TRBD2. CDR3 length: 16 residues. Germline V CDR1 and CDR2: SGDLS, YYNGEE. With V trimmed by 0 bases and J by 1 base, 3 bases remained unmatched. The CDR3 nucleotides are TGTGCCAGCAGCGTAGGCCAGCGGGGGGGCCAAGAGACCCAGTACTTC. As protein: CASSVGQRGGQETQYF.

The CDR3 DNA follows: TGTGCTAGTGGTTTGGGGACACTGACCTACGAGCAGTACTTC. Translation: CASGLGTLTYEQYF. The gene calls are TRBV12-5 and TRBJ2-7; D may be TRBD1 (5 bases). This CDR3 contains 14 residues. In germline, CDR1 is LGHNT, CDR2 FRNRAP. The V end lost 1 base, the J end lost 2 bases, and 9 bases lay between the germline ends.

This rearrangement joins TRBV5-4 to TRBJ1-1; 7 nucleotides match TRBD1. The CDR3 consists of 14 residues. The germline CDR1 and CDR2 sequences are SGHNT and YYREEE (reference sequence). V lost 4 bases and J lost 3; bases outside the gene matches: 6. Written as DNA, the CDR3 is TGTGCCAGCAGCGAGGGGGCGCGGGACACTGAAGCTTTCTTT. Its protein is CASSEGARDTEAFF.

The rearrangement links TRBV19 to TRBJ1-1, with D maybe TRBD1 (5 bases). The CDR3 runs to 18 residues. CDR1 is LNHDA and CDR2 is SQIVND in the germline V gene (reference sequence). V was trimmed by 3 bases and J by 0 bases, leaving 20 bases between them. In DNA, the CDR3 is TGTGCCAGTAGTATCGTCTGGAGGGCAGGGTATGTGAACACTGAAGCTTTCTTT. This gives the protein CASSIVWRAGYVNTEAFF.

This chain uses TRBV9 with TRBJ2-3, with D possibly being TRBD1 (7 bases). The CDR3 spans 18 residues. Germline CDR1 SGDLS, CDR2 YYNGEE. V lost 4 bases to trimming and J lost 0 bases, with 21 bases between them. The CDR3 loop reads CASSSKGGQSFSTDTQYF. DNA for the CDR3: TGTGCCAGCAGCTCCAAGGGGGGACAGAGCTTTAGCACAGATACGCAGTATTTT. Drawing the rest from reference TRBV9 and TRBJ2-3, the complete variable domain is DSGVTQTPKHLITATGQRVTLRCSPRSGDLSVYWYQQSLDQGLQFLIQYYNGEERAKGNILERFSAQQFPDLHSELNLSSLELGDSALYFCASSSKGGQSFSTDTQYFGPGTRLTVL.

This chain connects TRBV19 to TRBJ1-2; D might be TRBD1 (5 bases). Germline V gene data show CDR1 as LNHDA and CDR2 as SQIVND (reference sequence). V was cut by 8 bases and J by 2 bases, with 12 bases left in between. CDR3 length equals 13 residues. CDR3 region: CASGPGMNYGYTF. The CDR3 DNA follows: TGTGCCAGTGGCCCAGGGATGAACTATGGCTACACCTTC. The full variable domain, in which reference TRBV19 and TRBJ1-2 provide the parts outside the CDR3, is DGGITQSPKYLFRKEGQNVTLSCEQNLNHDAMYWYRQDPGQGLRLIYYSQIVNDFQKGDIAEGYSVSREKKESFPLTVTSAQKNPTAFYLCASGPGMNYGYTFGSGTRLTVV.

V is TRBV19 and J is TRBJ2-2; 8 nucleotides line up with TRBD1. CDR1 LNHDA and CDR2 SQIVND come from the germline V gene (reference sequence). The CDR3 length is 16 residues. V lost 4 bases and J lost 6; bases outside the gene matches: 10. The DNA of the CDR3 is TGTGCCAGTAGTACCGCGAAGACAGGGGCCCCCGGGGAGCTGTTTTTT. Translated: CASSTAKTGAPGELFF.

This rearrangement joins TRBV6-5 to TRBJ1-1; possibly TRBD1 for D (6 bases). Germline V CDR1 and CDR2: MNHEY, SVGAGI. This CDR3 comprises 13 residues. V dropped 5 bases and J dropped 3 bases, with 10 bases sitting between them. The CDR3: CASSRTDYTEAFF. CDR3 DNA sequence: TGTGCCAGCAGTAGGACAGATTACACTGAAGCTTTCTTT.

The genes are TRBV12-5 and TRBJ1-2; D gene ambiguous. Trimming pared 0 bases from V and 0 bases from J, leaving 11 bases between. In germline, CDR1 is LGHNT, CDR2 FRNRAP. The CDR3 has 16 amino acids. CDR3 DNA: TGTGCTAGTGGTTTGGTACTTTGGGAGACTAACTATGGCTACACCTTC. It is translated as CASGLVLWETNYGYTF.

V and J are TRBV7-2 and TRBJ1-2; 9 bases match TRBD1. The V and J ends lost 5 bases and 5 bases, in that order; junction bases with no gene match: 9. Per the germline V gene, CDR1 is SGHTA and CDR2 is FQGNSA. The CDR3 length is 15 residues. CDR3 amino acids: CASSRTGTGPYGYTF. The CDR3 DNA follows: TGTGCCAGCAGCAGGACCGGGACAGGGCCGTATGGCTACACCTTC.

The chain has TRBV6-5 and TRBJ1-2; D is perhaps TRBD1 (6 bases). Germline loops: CDR1 MNHEY, CDR2 SVGAGI. Deletions cut 6 bases from V and 6 bases from J, with 17 bases between. This CDR3 has 14 amino acids. DNA for the CDR3: TGTGCCAGCAGCCTCCTGGTGGGGGCGGATGGCTACACCTTC. This gives the protein CASSLLVGADGYTF.

The chain combines TRBV6-5 with TRBJ1-6; 7 bases map to TRBD1. Germline-derived CDR1 and CDR2 are MNHEY and SVGAGI. This CDR3 is 14 amino acids long. The V gene end was trimmed by 7 bases and the J gene end by 6 bases; junction bases not matched to a gene: 6. The CDR3 bases are TGTGCCAGCACCGGGACAGCTTCTAATTCACCCCTCCACTTT. Its translation is CASTGTASNSPLHF.

The chain is built from TRBV15 and TRBJ1-2; 7 bases fit TRBD1. The V segment lost 4 bases and the J segment 5 bases; nucleotides outside the gene matches: 7. The CDR3 loop spans 14 amino acids. In germline, CDR1 is LNHNV, CDR2 YYDKDF (reference sequence). This CDR3 reads CATSIQGTKYGYTF. The CDR3 coding sequence is TGTGCCACCAGCATACAGGGGACCAAATATGGCTACACCTTC.

The genes are TRBV30 and TRBJ1-3; 9 bases match TRBD1. The germline V gene encodes CDR1 GTSNPN and CDR2 SVGIG (reference sequence). The CDR3 loop spans 14 amino acids. V gave up 7 bases and J gave up 5 bases; unmatched junction bases: 9. This chain's CDR3 is CAFTHGTGRNTIYF. Here the CDR3 DNA reads TGTGCCTTTACCCACGGGACAGGGAGAAACACCATATATTTT.